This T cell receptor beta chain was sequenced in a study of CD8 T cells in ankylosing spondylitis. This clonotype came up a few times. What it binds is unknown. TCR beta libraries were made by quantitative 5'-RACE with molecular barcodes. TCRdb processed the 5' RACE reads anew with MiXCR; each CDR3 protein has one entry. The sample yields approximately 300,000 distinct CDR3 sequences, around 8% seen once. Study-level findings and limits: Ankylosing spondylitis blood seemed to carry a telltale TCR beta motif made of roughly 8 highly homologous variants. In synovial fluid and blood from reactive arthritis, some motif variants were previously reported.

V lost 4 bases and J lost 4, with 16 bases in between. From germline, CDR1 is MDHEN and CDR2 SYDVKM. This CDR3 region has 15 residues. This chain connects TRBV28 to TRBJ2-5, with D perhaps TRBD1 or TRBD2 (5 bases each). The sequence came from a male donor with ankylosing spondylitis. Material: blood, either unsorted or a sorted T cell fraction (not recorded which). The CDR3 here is CASSSPFGGRETQYF. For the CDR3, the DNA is TGTGCCAGCAGTTCCCCTTTTGGGGGTCGAGAGACCCAGTACTTC.